The rows below give T cell receptor beta chains drawn from one sample of a study of regulatory T cells in long-lasting Graves disease. TCRdb re-analysed the multiplex PCR reads in MiXCR, keeping a single row per CDR3 protein. The repertoire consists of over 500,000 distinct CDR3 sequences, with 15% to 20% occurring once and the leading ten covering more than 10%. The sample was also linked to a second study, of T cells in Graves' hyperthyroidism and ophthalmopathy.

The sample here was peripheral blood mononuclear cells (PBMCs), taken at new diagnosis, from a patient treated with antithyroid drugs. These receptors all come from a young man with Graves disease. Both conserved end residues are part of each CDR3. The D gene is left open where the match is weak. Some rows mark clone size as missing; the rest say once, few, many or name a class of expanded clone.

CDR3 length: 16; clone size: many; J gene: TRBJ1-5; D gene: NA; V gene: TRBV20-1; CDR3 DNA: TGCAGTGCTAGAGATCGCAGGGGAGGAGGCAATCAGCCCCAGCATTTT; CDR3 protein: CSARDRRGGGNQPQHF
CDR3 length: 15; clone size: many; J gene: TRBJ2-7; D gene: NA; V gene: TRBV11-2; CDR3 DNA: TGTGCCAGCAGCTTAGGACAAGGACGGAGCTACGAGCAGTACTTC; CDR3 protein: CASSLGQGRSYEQYF
CDR3 length: 18; clone size: few; J gene: TRBJ1-1; D gene: NA; V gene: TRBV25-1; CDR3 DNA: TGTGCCAGCAGTGCGCAGCAGGGGTCGATTACCATGAACACTGAAGCTTTCTTT; CDR3 protein: CASSAQQGSITMNTEAFF
CDR3 length: 14; clone size: many; J gene: TRBJ1-1; D gene: NA; V gene: TRBV5-1; CDR3 DNA: TGCGCCAGCAGCTTGTCGGCCTCGAACACTGAAGCTTTCTTT; CDR3 protein: CASSLSASNTEAFF
CDR3 length: 16; clone size: NA; J gene: TRBJ1-1; D gene: NA; V gene: TRBV5-6; CDR3 DNA: TGTGCCAGCAGCTTGGTCCCAGGGGAGATGTACACTGAAGCTTTCTTT; CDR3 protein: CASSLVPGEMYTEAFF
CDR3 length: 13; clone size: many; J gene: TRBJ2-3; D gene: NA; V gene: TRBV5-1; CDR3 DNA: TGCGCCAGCGGGAGGCCTAGCACAGATACGCAGTATTTT; CDR3 protein: CASGRPSTDTQYF
CDR3 length: 14; clone size: few; J gene: TRBJ2-3; D gene: TRBD2; V gene: TRBV28; CDR3 DNA: TGTGCCAGCAGCAATAGCGGGAGAACAGATACGCAGTATTTT; CDR3 protein: CASSNSGRTDTQYF
CDR3 length: 8; clone size: few; J gene: TRBJ2-1; D gene: TRBD2; V gene: TRBV20-1; CDR3 DNA: TGCAGTGGGGGGGGGTTCCCTTTC; CDR3 protein: CSGGGFPF
CDR3 length: 14; clone size: many; J gene: TRBJ1-2; D gene: NA; V gene: TRBV12-3/TRBV12-4; CDR3 DNA: TGTGCCAGCACCCCCTTCGGGGGGTCCTATGGCTACACCTTC; CDR3 protein: CASTPFGGSYGYTF
CDR3 length: 17; clone size: few; J gene: TRBJ2-1; D gene: TRBD2; V gene: TRBV6-2/TRBV6-3; CDR3 DNA: TGTGCCAGCAGTTACTCTTTGGCGGGAGAGGTGAACAATGAGCAGTTCTTC; CDR3 protein: CASSYSLAGEVNNEQFF
CDR3 length: 14; clone size: many; J gene: TRBJ2-7; D gene: NA; V gene: TRBV11-2; CDR3 DNA: TGTGCCAGCAGCTTTGGTCAGGGAGAATACGAGCAGTACTTC; CDR3 protein: CASSFGQGEYEQYF
CDR3 length: 15; clone size: NA; J gene: TRBJ2-1; D gene: TRBD2; V gene: TRBV10-3; CDR3 DNA: TGTGCCATCAGTGAGTCGACTAGCGGGAACAATGAGCAGTTCTTC; CDR3 protein: CAISESTSGNNEQFF
CDR3 length: 15; clone size: NA; J gene: TRBJ2-1; D gene: NA; V gene: TRBV27; CDR3 DNA: TGTGCCAGCAGTTCGTACAGGGTTTCCTACAATGAGCAGTTCTTC; CDR3 protein: CASSSYRVSYNEQFF
CDR3 length: 18; clone size: NA; J gene: TRBJ2-7; D gene: TRBD1; V gene: TRBV3-1; CDR3 DNA: TGTGCCAGCAGCCAAATGCCCCGTCCGGGACAGTTAAGGTACGAGCAGTACTTC; CDR3 protein: CASSQMPRPGQLRYEQYF
CDR3 length: 17; clone size: many; J gene: TRBJ2-1; D gene: TRBD2; V gene: TRBV27; CDR3 DNA: TGTGCCAGCAGTTTAAGCGGGAGGGCGTCGGCTTACAATGAGCAGTTCTTC; CDR3 protein: CASSLSGRASAYNEQFF
CDR3 length: 15; clone size: many; J gene: TRBJ2-5; D gene: TRBD1; V gene: TRBV6-1; CDR3 DNA: TGTGCCAGCAGTGTTGACAGGGGGCTCTATGAGACCCAGTACTTC; CDR3 protein: CASSVDRGLYETQYF
CDR3 length: 12; clone size: NA; J gene: TRBJ1-5; D gene: NA; V gene: TRBV12-5; CDR3 DNA: TGTGCTAGTGGTTTGAATAATCAGCCCCAGCATTTT; CDR3 protein: CASGLNNQPQHF
CDR3 length: 14; clone size: NA; J gene: TRBJ2-7; D gene: NA; V gene: TRBV28; CDR3 DNA: TGTGCCAGCAGCTCCCTTGACACCTCCTACGAGCAGTACTTC; CDR3 protein: CASSSLDTSYEQYF
CDR3 length: 13; clone size: NA; J gene: TRBJ1-1; D gene: NA; V gene: TRBV4-2; CDR3 DNA: TGTGCCAGCAGCCAAGCGGGGGTCACTGAAGCTTTCTTT; CDR3 protein: CASSQAGVTEAFF
CDR3 length: 13; clone size: few; J gene: TRBJ2-3; D gene: NA; V gene: TRBV25-1; CDR3 DNA: TGTGCCAGCAGTGAATATCTGTCAGATACGCAGTATTTT; CDR3 protein: CASSEYLSDTQYF
CDR3 length: 14; clone size: NA; J gene: TRBJ1-1; D gene: NA; V gene: TRBV19; CDR3 DNA: TGTGCCAGTAGTTTCCAGGCGGGGGGCACTGAAGCTTTCTTT; CDR3 protein: CASSFQAGGTEAFF
CDR3 length: 14; clone size: NA; J gene: TRBJ2-5; D gene: NA; V gene: TRBV20-1; CDR3 DNA: TGCAGTGCTAAGAGGTCGGGCCCTCAAGAGACCCAGTACTTC; CDR3 protein: CSAKRSGPQETQYF
CDR3 length: 12; clone size: many; J gene: TRBJ1-3; D gene: NA; V gene: TRBV11-2; CDR3 DNA: TGTGCCAGCAGCTTGGCGGGAAACACCATATATTTT; CDR3 protein: CASSLAGNTIYF
CDR3 length: 16; clone size: many; J gene: TRBJ2-3; D gene: TRBD2; V gene: TRBV28; CDR3 DNA: TGTGCCAGCAGGGGACTGGCGGCGGGAGGGACAGATACGCAGTATTTT; CDR3 protein: CASRGLAAGGTDTQYF
CDR3 length: 13; clone size: few; J gene: TRBJ1-2; D gene: NA; V gene: TRBV27; CDR3 DNA: TGTGCCAGCAGCGGGGGGGGTTTTGAAGGCTACACCTTC; CDR3 protein: CASSGGGFEGYTF
CDR3 length: 15; clone size: many; J gene: TRBJ1-6; D gene: TRBD1; V gene: TRBV20-1; CDR3 DNA: TGCAGTGCTAGATTACTGGGACAGCGGAATTCACCCCTCCACTTT; CDR3 protein: CSARLLGQRNSPLHF
CDR3 length: 10; clone size: many; J gene: TRBJ2-5; D gene: NA; V gene: TRBV2; CDR3 DNA: TGTGCCAGCAAGCGAGAGACCCAGTACTTC; CDR3 protein: CASKRETQYF
CDR3 length: 14; clone size: NA; J gene: TRBJ1-2; D gene: NA; V gene: TRBV9; CDR3 DNA: TGTGCCAGCAGCGTGGATGGGGATGACTATGGCTACACCTTC; CDR3 protein: CASSVDGDDYGYTF
CDR3 length: 16; clone size: many; J gene: TRBJ2-2; D gene: NA; V gene: TRBV3-1; CDR3 DNA: TGTGCCAGCAGCCAAGATTGGGCCGAGAACACCGGGGAGCTGTTTTTT; CDR3 protein: CASSQDWAENTGELFF
CDR3 length: 16; clone size: many; J gene: TRBJ2-2; D gene: NA; V gene: TRBV2; CDR3 DNA: TGTGCCAGCCTGAACCGCAAGGGGTCGGACACCGGGGAGCTGTTTTTT; CDR3 protein: CASLNRKGSDTGELFF
CDR3 length: 14; clone size: NA; J gene: TRBJ2-7; D gene: TRBD2; V gene: TRBV20-1; CDR3 DNA: TGCAGTGCTCGAGTCGGCGGGAGAGTCTACGAGCAGTACTTC; CDR3 protein: CSARVGGRVYEQYF
CDR3 length: 16; clone size: many; J gene: TRBJ2-7; D gene: TRBD2; V gene: TRBV5-1; CDR3 DNA: TGCGCCAGCAGCTTGGATCCGGGAGGAGGGGCATACGAGCAGTACTTC; CDR3 protein: CASSLDPGGGAYEQYF
CDR3 length: 14; clone size: many; J gene: TRBJ2-7; D gene: TRBD1; V gene: TRBV9; CDR3 DNA: TGTGCCAGCAGCGCCAAGACAGGGAGCTACGAGCAGTACTTC; CDR3 protein: CASSAKTGSYEQYF
CDR3 length: 15; clone size: many; J gene: TRBJ2-1; D gene: TRBD2; V gene: TRBV27; CDR3 DNA: TGTGCCAGCAGTTTGACTAGCGGGAGCGTCAATGAGCAGTTCTTC; CDR3 protein: CASSLTSGSVNEQFF
CDR3 length: 14; clone size: many; J gene: TRBJ2-3; D gene: NA; V gene: TRBV7-9; CDR3 DNA: TGTGCCAGCAGCTTAGATTTTGGCTTAGATACGCAGTATTTT; CDR3 protein: CASSLDFGLDTQYF
CDR3 length: 14; clone size: many; J gene: TRBJ1-4; D gene: TRBD1; V gene: TRBV5-1; CDR3 DNA: TGCGCCAGCAGCCCGGACAGGGGGAGTGAAAAACTGTTTTTT; CDR3 protein: CASSPDRGSEKLFF
CDR3 length: 16; clone size: NA; J gene: TRBJ2-5; D gene: TRBD1; V gene: TRBV28; CDR3 DNA: TGTGCCAGCAGTTCCTTGACAGGGGGAGGACAAGAGACCCAGTACTTC; CDR3 protein: CASSSLTGGGQETQYF
CDR3 length: 15; clone size: NA; J gene: TRBJ2-1; D gene: TRBD2; V gene: TRBV10-2; CDR3 DNA: TGCGCCAGCCACCGGGGGGTGGGAATAAACAATGAGCAGTTCTTC; CDR3 protein: CASHRGVGINNEQFF
CDR3 length: 14; clone size: NA; J gene: TRBJ2-1; D gene: NA; V gene: TRBV19; CDR3 DNA: TGTGCCAGTAGTATGGGGGCGACTAGTTCGGGGCAGTTCTTC; CDR3 protein: CASSMGATSSGQFF
CDR3 length: 14; clone size: many; J gene: TRBJ2-3; D gene: NA; V gene: TRBV25-1; CDR3 DNA: TGTGCCAGCAGTGATGCGCGCAGGGTGGATACGCAGTATTTT; CDR3 protein: CASSDARRVDTQYF
CDR3 length: 15; clone size: few; J gene: TRBJ1-3; D gene: NA; V gene: TRBV7-9; CDR3 DNA: TGTGCCAGCAGCTCTTCAGGGGTTGTTGGAAACACCATATATTTT; CDR3 protein: CASSSSGVVGNTIYF
CDR3 length: 13; clone size: few; J gene: TRBJ1-1; D gene: NA; V gene: TRBV30; CDR3 DNA: TGTGCCTGGAGTCCTCTGCGGAACACTGAAGCTTTCTTT; CDR3 protein: CAWSPLRNTEAFF
CDR3 length: 16; clone size: many; J gene: TRBJ2-3; D gene: TRBD2; V gene: TRBV6-2/TRBV6-3; CDR3 DNA: TGTGCCAGCAGTCGACGGACTAGCGGCAGCGAAGATACGCAGTATTTT; CDR3 protein: CASSRRTSGSEDTQYF
CDR3 length: 18; clone size: NA; J gene: TRBJ2-3; D gene: TRBD2; V gene: TRBV4-2; CDR3 DNA: TGTGCCAGCAGCCAAGATCCCCTAGCGGGAGTAGTAACAGATACGCAGTATTTT; CDR3 protein: CASSQDPLAGVVTDTQYF
CDR3 length: 13; clone size: many; J gene: TRBJ1-6; D gene: NA; V gene: TRBV12-3/TRBV12-4; CDR3 DNA: TGTGCCAGCAGTCGGGCGCACAATTCACCCCTCCACTTT; CDR3 protein: CASSRAHNSPLHF
CDR3 length: 16; clone size: many; J gene: TRBJ2-1; D gene: NA; V gene: TRBV7-9; CDR3 DNA: TGTGCCAGCAGCCCCCCCTTATTGCAGGGGTACAATGAGCAGTTCTTC; CDR3 protein: CASSPPLLQGYNEQFF
CDR3 length: 14; clone size: many; J gene: TRBJ2-2; D gene: NA; V gene: TRBV30; CDR3 DNA: TGTGCTGCCCTAGGGGAGGAGAACACCGGGGAGCTGTTTTTT; CDR3 protein: CAALGEENTGELFF
CDR3 length: 14; clone size: few; J gene: TRBJ2-2; D gene: TRBD1; V gene: TRBV30; CDR3 DNA: TGTGCCTGGACCCCGGGACAGGGATTTGGGGAGCTGTTTTTT; CDR3 protein: CAWTPGQGFGELFF
CDR3 length: 16; clone size: NA; J gene: TRBJ2-1; D gene: NA; V gene: TRBV3-1; CDR3 DNA: TGTGCCAGCAGCCAAGAGGCGCGTCGGTCCTACAATGAGCAGTTCTTC; CDR3 protein: CASSQEARRSYNEQFF
CDR3 length: 14; clone size: NA; J gene: TRBJ1-1; D gene: NA; V gene: TRBV11-2; CDR3 DNA: TGTGCCAGCAGCACAGGTTCTGCGAACACTGAAGCTTTCTTT; CDR3 protein: CASSTGSANTEAFF
CDR3 length: 14; clone size: few; J gene: TRBJ2-7; D gene: NA; V gene: TRBV6-1; CDR3 DNA: TGTGCCAGCAGTGAATTACAGGAGGCGGCCGAGCAGTACTTC; CDR3 protein: CASSELQEAAEQYF
CDR3 length: 14; clone size: NA; J gene: TRBJ1-2; D gene: NA; V gene: TRBV30; CDR3 DNA: TGTGCCTGGAGTGTCACCGGGGGGGACCGGGGCTACACCTTC; CDR3 protein: CAWSVTGGDRGYTF
CDR3 length: 13; clone size: NA; J gene: TRBJ1-1; D gene: NA; V gene: TRBV6-1; CDR3 DNA: TGTGCCAGCATTCAACCAGGGTACACTGAAGCTTTCTTT; CDR3 protein: CASIQPGYTEAFF
CDR3 length: 14; clone size: many; J gene: TRBJ1-1; D gene: TRBD1; V gene: TRBV7-8; CDR3 DNA: TGTGCCAGCAGCGGCGACAGGGAGAGGACTGAAGCTTTCTTT; CDR3 protein: CASSGDRERTEAFF